This T cell receptor (beta chain) was captured by sequencing in a study of shared clonotypes between healthy human individuals. This clone was observed a single time. Clones were read by immunoSEQ multiplex PCR, and TCRdb kept only the in-frame ones, dropping some. Among some 1,900,000 clones listed, over 85% were seen once. Positive CCR7 selection of CD45RO-negative cells yielded the naive CD8 cells, and terminally differentiated effector memory CD45RA+ cells were excluded. Material for sequencing was naive CD8+ T cells sorted from blood. This sequence originates from a man aged 18 to 29 in good health.

The CDR3 is CASSWTSGAGTDTQYF. CDR3 nucleotides: TGTGCCAGCAGCTGGACCTCGGGGGCGGGCACAGATACGCAGTATTTT. This chain uses TRBV11-2 with TRBJ2-3; D is perhaps TRBD1 or TRBD2 (6 bases each). Between the trimmed V and J ends, which lost 4 bases and 1 base, there was a span of 15 bases. Looked up from germline, CDR1 is SGHAT and CDR2 is FQNNGV. This CDR3 contains 16 residues.